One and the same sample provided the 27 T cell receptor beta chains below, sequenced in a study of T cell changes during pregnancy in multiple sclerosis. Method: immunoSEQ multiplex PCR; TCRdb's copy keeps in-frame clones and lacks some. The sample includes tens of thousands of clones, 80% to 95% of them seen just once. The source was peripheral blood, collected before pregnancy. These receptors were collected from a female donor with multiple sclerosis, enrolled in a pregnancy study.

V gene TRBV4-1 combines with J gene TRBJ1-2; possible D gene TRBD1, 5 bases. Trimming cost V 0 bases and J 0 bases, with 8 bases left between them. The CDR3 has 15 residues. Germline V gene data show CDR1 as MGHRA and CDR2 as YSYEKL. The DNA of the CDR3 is TGCGCCAGCAGCCAAGAGGGGGGAGCTAACTATGGCTACACCTTC. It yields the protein CASSQEGGANYGYTF.

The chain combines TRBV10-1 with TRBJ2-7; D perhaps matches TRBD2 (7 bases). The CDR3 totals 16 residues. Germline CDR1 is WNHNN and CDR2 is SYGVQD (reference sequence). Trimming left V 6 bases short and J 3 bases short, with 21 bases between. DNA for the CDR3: TGCGCCAGCAGGGCATCCTCGGGGAGGGGGGGCTACGAGCAGTACTTC. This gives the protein CASRASSGRGGYEQYF.

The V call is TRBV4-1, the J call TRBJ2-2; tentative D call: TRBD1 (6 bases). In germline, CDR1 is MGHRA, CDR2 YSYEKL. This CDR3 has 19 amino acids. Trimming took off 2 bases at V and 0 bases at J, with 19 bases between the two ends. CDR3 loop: CASSQLGLRDTANTGELFF. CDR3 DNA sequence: TGCGCCAGCAGCCAATTAGGCCTCCGGGACACCGCGAACACCGGGGAGCTGTTTTTT.

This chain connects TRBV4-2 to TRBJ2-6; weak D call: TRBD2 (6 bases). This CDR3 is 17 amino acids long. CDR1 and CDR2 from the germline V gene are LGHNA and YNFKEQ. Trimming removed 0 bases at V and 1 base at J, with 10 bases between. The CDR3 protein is CASSQDAGKSGANVLTF. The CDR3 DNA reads TGTGCCAGCAGCCAAGACGCGGGGAAGTCTGGGGCCAACGTCCTGACTTTC.

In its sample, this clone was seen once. The CDR3 coding sequence is TGTGCCAGCAGTTTAGGGGTGAACGAGCAGTACTTC. Translating gives CASSLGVNEQYF. This sequence joins TRBV6-5 and TRBJ2-7; D is perhaps TRBD1 (5 bases). The CDR3 consists of 12 residues. Germline lookup yields CDR1 MNHEY and CDR2 SVGAGI. The ends were cut back, 4 bases at V and 5 bases at J, with 9 bases in the middle.

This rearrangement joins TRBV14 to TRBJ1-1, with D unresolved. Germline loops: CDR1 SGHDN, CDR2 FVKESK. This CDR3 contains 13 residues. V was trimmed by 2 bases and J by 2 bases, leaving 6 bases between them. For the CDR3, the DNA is TGTGCCAGCAGCCAACAATCAAACACTGAAGCTTTCTTT. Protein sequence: CASSQQSNTEAFF.

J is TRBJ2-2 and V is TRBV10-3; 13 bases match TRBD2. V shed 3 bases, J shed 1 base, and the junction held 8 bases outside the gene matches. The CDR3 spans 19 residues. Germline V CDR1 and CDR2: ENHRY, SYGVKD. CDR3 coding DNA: TGTGCCATCAGTGACCCCGGACTAGCGGGAGTATGGAACACCGGGGAGCTGTTTTTT. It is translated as CAISDPGLAGVWNTGELFF.

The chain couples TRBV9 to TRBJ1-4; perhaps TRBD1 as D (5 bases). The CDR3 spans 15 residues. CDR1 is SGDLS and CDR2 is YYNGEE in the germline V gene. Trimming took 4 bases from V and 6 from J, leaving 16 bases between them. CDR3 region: CASSFRPEGDEKLFF. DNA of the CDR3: TGTGCCAGCAGCTTCAGACCTGAAGGGGATGAAAAACTGTTTTTT.

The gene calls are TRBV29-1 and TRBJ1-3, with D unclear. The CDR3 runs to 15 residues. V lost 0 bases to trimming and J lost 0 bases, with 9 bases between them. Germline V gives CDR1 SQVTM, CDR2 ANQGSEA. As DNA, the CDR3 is TGCAGCGTTGAAGAGCTGGAGGGCTCTGGAAACACCATATATTTT. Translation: CSVEELEGSGNTIYF.

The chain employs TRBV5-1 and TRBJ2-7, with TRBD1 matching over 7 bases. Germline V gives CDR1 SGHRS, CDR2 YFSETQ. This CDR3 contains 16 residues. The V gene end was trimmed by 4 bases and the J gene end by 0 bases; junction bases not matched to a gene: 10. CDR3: CASSPPGQTFSYEQYF. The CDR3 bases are TGCGCCAGCAGCCCACCGGGACAGACCTTCTCCTACGAGCAGTACTTC. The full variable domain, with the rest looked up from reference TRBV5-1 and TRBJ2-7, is KAGVTQTPRYLIKTRGQQVTLSCSPISGHRSVSWYQQTPGQGLQFLFEYFSETQRNKGNFPGRFSGRQFSNSRSEMNVSTLELGDSALYLCASSPPGQTFSYEQYFGPGTRLTVT.

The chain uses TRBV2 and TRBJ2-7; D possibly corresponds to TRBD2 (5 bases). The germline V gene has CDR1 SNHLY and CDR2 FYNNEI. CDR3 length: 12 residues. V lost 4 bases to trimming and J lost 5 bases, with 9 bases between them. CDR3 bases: TGTGCCAGCAGTGCGGCGGGCCACGAGCAGTACTTC. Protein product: CASSAAGHEQYF.

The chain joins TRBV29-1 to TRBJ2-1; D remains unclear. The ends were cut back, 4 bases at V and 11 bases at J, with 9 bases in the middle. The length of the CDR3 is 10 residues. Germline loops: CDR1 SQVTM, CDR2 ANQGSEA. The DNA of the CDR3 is TGCAGCGTTGTATTAGCCAAGCAGTTCTTC. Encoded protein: CSVVLAKQFF.

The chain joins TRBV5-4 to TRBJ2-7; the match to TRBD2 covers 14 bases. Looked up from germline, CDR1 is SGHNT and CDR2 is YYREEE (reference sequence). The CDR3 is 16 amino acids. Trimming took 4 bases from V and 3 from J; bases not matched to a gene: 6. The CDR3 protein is CASSTGLAGVGYEQYF. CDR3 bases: TGTGCCAGCAGCACGGGACTAGCGGGAGTGGGCTACGAGCAGTACTTC. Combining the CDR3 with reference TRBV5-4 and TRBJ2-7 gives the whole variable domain ETGVTQSPTHLIKTRGQQVTLRCSSQSGHNTVSWYQQALGQGPQFIFQYYREEENGRGNFPPRFSGLQFPNYSSELNVNALELDDSALYLCASSTGLAGVGYEQYFGPGTRLTVT.

In nucleotides, the CDR3 is TGCGCCAGCAGGTCGGACTCCCCCGAGCAGTTCTTC. Amino acid sequence: CASRSDSPEQFF. The rearrangement joins TRBV5-1 to TRBJ2-1; D perhaps matches TRBD2 (5 bases). V was trimmed by 5 bases and J by 10 bases, leaving 13 bases between them. The CDR3 consists of 12 residues. Germline CDR1 SGHRS, CDR2 YFSETQ. Using reference TRBV5-1 and TRBJ2-1 for the parts outside the CDR3, the full variable domain is KAGVTQTPRYLIKTRGQQVTLSCSPISGHRSVSWYQQTPGQGLQFLFEYFSETQRNKGNFPGRFSGRQFSNSRSEMNVSTLELGDSALYLCASRSDSPEQFFGPGTRLTVL.

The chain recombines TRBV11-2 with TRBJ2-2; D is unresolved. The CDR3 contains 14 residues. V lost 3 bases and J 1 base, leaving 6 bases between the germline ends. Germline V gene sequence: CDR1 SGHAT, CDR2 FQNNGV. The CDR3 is CASSLLRNTGELFF. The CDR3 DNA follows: TGTGCCAGCAGCTTGCTTAGGAACACCGGGGAGCTGTTTTTT.

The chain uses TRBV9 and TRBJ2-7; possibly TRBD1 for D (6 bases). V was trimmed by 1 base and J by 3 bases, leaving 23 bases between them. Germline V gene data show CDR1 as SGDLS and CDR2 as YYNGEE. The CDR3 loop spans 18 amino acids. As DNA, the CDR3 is TGTGCCAGCAGCGTATTCTCGGGCGGGCCGAGAGGGGGCTACGAGCAGTACTTC. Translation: CASSVFSGGPRGGYEQYF.

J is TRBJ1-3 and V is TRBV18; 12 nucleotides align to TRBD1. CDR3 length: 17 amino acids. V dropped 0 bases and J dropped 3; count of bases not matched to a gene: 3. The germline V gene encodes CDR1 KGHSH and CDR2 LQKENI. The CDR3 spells CASSPPGTGGVGNTIYF. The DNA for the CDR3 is TGTGCCAGCTCACCACCGGGGACAGGGGGCGTTGGAAACACCATATATTTT.

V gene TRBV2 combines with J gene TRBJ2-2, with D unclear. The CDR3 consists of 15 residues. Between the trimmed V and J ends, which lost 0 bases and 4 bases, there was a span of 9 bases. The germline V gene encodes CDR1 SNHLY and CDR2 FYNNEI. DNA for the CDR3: TGTGCCAGCAGTGAAGCGCCCGTCGGCACCGGGGAGCTGTTTTTT. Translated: CASSEAPVGTGELFF.

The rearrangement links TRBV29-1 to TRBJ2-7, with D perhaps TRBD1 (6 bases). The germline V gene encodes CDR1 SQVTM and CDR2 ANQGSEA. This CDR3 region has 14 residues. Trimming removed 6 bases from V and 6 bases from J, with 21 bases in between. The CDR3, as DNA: TGCAGCGTCCTTAAAAAAACAGGGCCGGGCGAGCAGTACTTC. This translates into CSVLKKTGPGEQYF.

The CDR3 nucleotides read TGTGCCAGCAGCTATTTGTCGGGACTTCGGCCCTACGAGCAGTACTTC. It translates to CASSYLSGLRPYEQYF. The V call is TRBV7-9, the J call TRBJ2-7; a weak D match, TRBD2 (6 bases). V shed 4 bases and J shed 2 bases, with 18 bases lying between them. The CDR3 sequence is 16 residues long. CDR1 is SEHNR and CDR2 is FQNEAQ in the germline V gene (reference sequence).

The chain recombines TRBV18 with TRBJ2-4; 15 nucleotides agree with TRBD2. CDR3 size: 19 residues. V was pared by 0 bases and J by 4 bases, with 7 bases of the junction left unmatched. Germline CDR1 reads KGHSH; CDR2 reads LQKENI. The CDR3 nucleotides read TGTGCCAGCTCACCACCGGGACTAGCGGGAGGAGGGGAGAAAAACATTCAGTACTTC. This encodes CASSPPGLAGGGEKNIQYF.

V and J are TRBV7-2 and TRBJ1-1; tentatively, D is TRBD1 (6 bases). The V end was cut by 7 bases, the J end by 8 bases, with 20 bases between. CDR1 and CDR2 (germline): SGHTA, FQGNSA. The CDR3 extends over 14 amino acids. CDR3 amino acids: CASTYPIRDREAFF. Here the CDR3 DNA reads TGTGCCAGCACGTACCCAATAAGAGACAGGGAAGCTTTCTTT.

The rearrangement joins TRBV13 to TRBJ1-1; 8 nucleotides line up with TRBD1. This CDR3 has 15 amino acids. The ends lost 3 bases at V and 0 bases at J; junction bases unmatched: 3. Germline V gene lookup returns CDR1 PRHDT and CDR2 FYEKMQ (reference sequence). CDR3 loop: CASSFRTGMNTEAFF. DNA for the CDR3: TGTGCCAGCAGCTTCCGGACAGGGATGAACACTGAAGCTTTCTTT.

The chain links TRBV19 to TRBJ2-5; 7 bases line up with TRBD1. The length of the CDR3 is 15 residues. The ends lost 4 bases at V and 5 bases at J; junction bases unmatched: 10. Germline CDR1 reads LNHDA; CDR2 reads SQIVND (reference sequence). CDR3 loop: CASSTSDRVEETQYF. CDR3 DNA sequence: TGTGCCAGTAGTACCTCCGACAGGGTGGAGGAGACCCAGTACTTC.

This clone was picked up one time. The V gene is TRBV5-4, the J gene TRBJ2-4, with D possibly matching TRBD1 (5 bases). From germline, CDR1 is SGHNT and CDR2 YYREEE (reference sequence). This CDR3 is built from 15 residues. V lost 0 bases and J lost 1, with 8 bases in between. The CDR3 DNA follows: TGTGCCAGCAGCTTGGAGGGGTCGGCCAAAAACATTCAGTACTTC. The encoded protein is CASSLEGSAKNIQYF.

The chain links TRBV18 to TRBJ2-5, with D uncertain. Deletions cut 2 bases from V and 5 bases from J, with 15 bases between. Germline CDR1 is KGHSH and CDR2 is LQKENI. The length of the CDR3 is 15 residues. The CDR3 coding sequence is TGTGCCAGCTCACCAAGAGGAGCTCGTGGGGAGACCCAGTACTTC. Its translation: CASSPRGARGETQYF.

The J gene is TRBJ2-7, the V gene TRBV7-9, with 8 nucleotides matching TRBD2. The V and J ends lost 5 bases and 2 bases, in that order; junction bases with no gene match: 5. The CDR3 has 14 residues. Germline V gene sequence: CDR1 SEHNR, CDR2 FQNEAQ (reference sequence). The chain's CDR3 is CASSPLAGTYEQYF. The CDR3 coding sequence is TGTGCCAGCAGCCCGCTAGCGGGTACCTACGAGCAGTACTTC.